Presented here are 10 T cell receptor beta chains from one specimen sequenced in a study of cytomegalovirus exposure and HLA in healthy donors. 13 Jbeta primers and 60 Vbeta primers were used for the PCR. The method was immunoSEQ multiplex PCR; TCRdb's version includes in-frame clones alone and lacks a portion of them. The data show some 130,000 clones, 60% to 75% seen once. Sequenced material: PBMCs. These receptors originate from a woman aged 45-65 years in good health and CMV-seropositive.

For the CDR3, the DNA is TGCGCCAGCAGTGAGGCGAGAAACTATGGCTACACCTTC. This sequence encodes CASSEARNYGYTF. The V call is TRBV10-1, the J call TRBJ1-2; D is unresolved. The CDR3 is made up of 13 amino acids. Per germline, CDR1 WNHNN and CDR2 SYGVQD (reference sequence). The V gene lost 2 bases and the J gene lost 2 bases, with 6 bases spanning the gap.

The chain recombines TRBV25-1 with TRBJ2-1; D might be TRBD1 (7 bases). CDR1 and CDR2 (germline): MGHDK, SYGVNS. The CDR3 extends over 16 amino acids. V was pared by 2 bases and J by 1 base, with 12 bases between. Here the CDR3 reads CASSERGTVSYNEQFF. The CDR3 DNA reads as TGTGCCAGCAGTGAACGGGGGACAGTTTCCTACAATGAGCAGTTCTTC. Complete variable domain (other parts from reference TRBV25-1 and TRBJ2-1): EADIYQTPRYLVIGTGKKITLECSQTMGHDKMYWYQQDPGMELHLIHYSYGVNSTEKGDLSSESTVSRIRTEHFPLTLESARPSHTSQYLCASSERGTVSYNEQFFGPGTRLTVL.

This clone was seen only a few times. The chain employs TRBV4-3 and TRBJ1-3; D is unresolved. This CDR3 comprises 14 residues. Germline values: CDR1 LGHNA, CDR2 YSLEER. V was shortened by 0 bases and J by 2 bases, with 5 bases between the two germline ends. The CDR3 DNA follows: TGCGCCAGCAGCCAAGATGTCACTGGAAACACCATATATTTT. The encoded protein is CASSQDVTGNTIYF.

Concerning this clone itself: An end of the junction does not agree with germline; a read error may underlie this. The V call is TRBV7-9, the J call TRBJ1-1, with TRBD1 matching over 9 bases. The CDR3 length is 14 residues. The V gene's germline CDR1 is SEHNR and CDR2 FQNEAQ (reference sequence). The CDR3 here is CSSSANRGRVEAFF. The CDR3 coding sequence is TGTTCCAGCAGCGCAAACAGGGGGCGAGTTGAAGCTTTCTTT.

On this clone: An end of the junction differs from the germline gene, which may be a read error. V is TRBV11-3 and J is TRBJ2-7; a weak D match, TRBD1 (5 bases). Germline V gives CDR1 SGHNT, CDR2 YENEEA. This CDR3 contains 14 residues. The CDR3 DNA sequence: TGTGCCAGCAGGTTAGGGGCCGGTGTCCTCGAGCAGTACTTC. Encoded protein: CASRLGAGVLEQYF.

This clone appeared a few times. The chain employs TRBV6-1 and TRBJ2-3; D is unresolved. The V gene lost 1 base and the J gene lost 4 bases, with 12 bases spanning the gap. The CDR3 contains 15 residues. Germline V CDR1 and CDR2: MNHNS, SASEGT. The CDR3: CASSEDLPGPDTQYF. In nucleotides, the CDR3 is TGTGCCAGCAGTGAAGATCTGCCAGGTCCAGATACGCAGTATTTT.

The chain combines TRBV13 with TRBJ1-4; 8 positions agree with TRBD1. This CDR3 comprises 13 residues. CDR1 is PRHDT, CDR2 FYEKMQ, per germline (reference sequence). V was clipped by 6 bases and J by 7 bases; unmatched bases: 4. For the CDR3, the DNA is TGTGCCAGCAGTACACAGGGGGTTGAAAAACTGTTTTTT. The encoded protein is CASSTQGVEKLFF. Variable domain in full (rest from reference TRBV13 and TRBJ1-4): AAGVIQSPRHLIKEKRETATLKCYPIPRHDTVYWYQQGPGQDPQFLISFYEKMQSDKGSIPDRFSAQQFSDYHSELNMSSLELGDSALYFCASSTQGVEKLFFGSGTQLSVL.

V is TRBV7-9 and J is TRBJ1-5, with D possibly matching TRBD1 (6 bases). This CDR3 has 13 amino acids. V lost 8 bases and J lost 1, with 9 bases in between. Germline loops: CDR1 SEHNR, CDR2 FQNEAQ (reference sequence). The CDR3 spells CASGGASNQPQHF. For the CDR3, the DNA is TGTGCCAGCGGGGGGGCCAGCAATCAGCCCCAGCATTTT.

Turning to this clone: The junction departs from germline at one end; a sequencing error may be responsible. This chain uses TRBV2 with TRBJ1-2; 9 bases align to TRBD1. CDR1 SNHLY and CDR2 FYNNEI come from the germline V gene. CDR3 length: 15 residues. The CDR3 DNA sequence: TGTTCCAGCAGTGGGGGACAGGGAGGCAACTATGGCTACACCTTC. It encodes CSSSGGQGGNYGYTF.

CDR3 sequence reads: CASRPTGTGGSYEQYF. In DNA form, the CDR3 reads TGTGCCAGCCGACCCACCGGGACAGGGGGATCCTACGAGCAGTACTTC. This rearrangement joins TRBV2 to TRBJ2-7; the match to TRBD1 covers 11 bases. The CDR3 covers 16 residues. The ends lost 8 bases at V and 1 base at J; junction bases unmatched: 10. From germline, CDR1 is SNHLY and CDR2 FYNNEI.